The 8 T cell receptor beta chains listed next were all sequenced from one sample in a study of cytomegalovirus exposure and HLA in healthy donors. With 60 Vbeta and 13 Jbeta primers, the PCR was carried out. Clones were sequenced by immunoSEQ multiplex PCR, and TCRdb holds only the in-frame ones, with some missing. Here the sample spans approximately 150,000 clones, 63% being singletons. The sequenced sample was PBMCs. These TCRs come from a woman aged 55 to 70 in good health and CMV-seropositive.

The chain combines TRBV29-1 with TRBJ2-1; D gene ambiguous. The CDR3 runs to 11 residues. The V gene lost 3 bases and the J gene lost 8 bases, with 8 bases spanning the gap. The V gene's germline CDR1 is SQVTM and CDR2 ANQGSEA. This CDR3 reads CSVDLLDEQFF. The CDR3 DNA follows: TGCAGCGTTGATCTGCTAGATGAGCAGTTCTTC.

In this sample, this clone turned up once. This CDR3 reads CASSYTSEGYTF. The CDR3 coding sequence is TGCGCCAGCAGCTATACGTCCGAGGGCTACACCTTC. J is TRBJ1-2 and V is TRBV5-1; no firm D call. Germline CDR1 reads SGHRS; CDR2 reads YFSETQ. The CDR3 runs 12 residues. Trimming removed 3 bases from V and 8 bases from J, with 11 bases in between.

The chain links TRBV7-2 to TRBJ2-2; D unresolved. This CDR3 is built from 13 residues. V lost 6 bases, J lost 1 base, and 6 bases lay in between. From germline, CDR1 is SGHTA and CDR2 FQGNSA. The CDR3 region has the DNA TGTGCCAGCAGGGCAGAGAACACCGGGGAGCTGTTTTTT. Its protein product is CASRAENTGELFF.

V is TRBV7-6 and J is TRBJ2-3, with 13 bases matching TRBD2. From germline, CDR1 is SGHVS and CDR2 FNYEAQ. Trimming took 5 bases from V and 4 from J; bases not matched to a gene: 6. The CDR3 has 16 residues. For the CDR3, the DNA is TGTGCCAGCAGCCCCCGGACTAGCGGGAGTTCAGATACGCAGTATTTT. It yields the protein CASSPRTSGSSDTQYF.

The chain recombines TRBV15 with TRBJ2-5, with 7 bases matching TRBD1. V shed 9 bases and J 5 bases; nucleotides not matched to a gene: 9. Per the germline V gene, CDR1 is LNHNV and CDR2 is YYDKDF (reference sequence). CDR3 length equals 13 residues. The CDR3 DNA reads as TGTGCCACACAAACAGGGGTTGAGGAGACCCAGTACTTC. Translated, it gives CATQTGVEETQYF.

This clone was seen a handful of times. Because the CDR3's place on the DNA is in doubt, the DNA is left out and the CDR3 is given as listed by TCRdb. The gene calls are TRBV28 and TRBJ2-1; the D segment call TRBD2 is taken from the table without a DNA check. Germline loops: CDR1 MDHEN, CDR2 SYDVKM. Counting both end residues, the CDR3 totals 15 amino acids. The CDR3 loop reads CASSSSGLAFSEQFF.

The V call is TRBV19, the J call TRBJ1-2; 9 nucleotides agree with TRBD1. The germline gives CDR1 LNHDA, CDR2 SQIVND (reference sequence). V was pared by 4 bases and J by 3 bases, with 3 bases of the junction left unmatched. The CDR3 totals 14 residues. CDR3 amino acids: CASSNDRGDYGYTF. Here the CDR3 DNA reads TGTGCCAGTAGTAACGACAGGGGGGACTATGGCTACACCTTC.

The chain recombines TRBV28 with TRBJ1-2; D gene ambiguous. CDR3 length: 12 amino acids. V lost 2 bases to trimming and J lost 5 bases, with 6 bases between them. The germline V gene has CDR1 MDHEN and CDR2 SYDVKM. The CDR3 region has the DNA TGTGCCAGCAGTTTAAGAGAGTATGGCTACACCTTC. This codes for CASSLREYGYTF.